This T cell receptor (beta chain) was identified in a study of cytomegalovirus exposure and HLA in healthy donors. Study results and limitations: In an earlier analysis, about 87% or about 30%: the productive usage of most TCR beta V segments. Exclusion applied to some V segments, including TRBV6-2 and TRBV6-3, as they were indistinguishable. In vitro experiments confirmed that three CMV-associated chains were specific for CMV antigens. Later work showed greater clonal expansion in HLA-associated TCR beta chains than in equally common others.

The PCR had 60 Vbeta and 13 Jbeta primers. Clones were sequenced by immunoSEQ multiplex PCR, and TCRdb holds only the in-frame ones, with some missing. The table shows 100,000 to 150,000 clones, with 10% to 13% occurring only once. CDR3 length: 12 residues. The germline gives CDR1 SGHAT, CDR2 FQNNGV. Trimming left V 2 bases short and J 5 bases short, with 6 bases between. On this clone: The antigen remains unidentified.

The sample consisted of PBMCs. The TCR comes from a woman between 18 and 30 years old in good health and CMV-seropositive. This chain links TRBV11-2 with TRBJ1-1; D not certain. DNA of the CDR3: TGTGCCAGCAGCTTAAGAGGGACTGAAGCTTTCTTT. Its protein is CASSLRGTEAFF.